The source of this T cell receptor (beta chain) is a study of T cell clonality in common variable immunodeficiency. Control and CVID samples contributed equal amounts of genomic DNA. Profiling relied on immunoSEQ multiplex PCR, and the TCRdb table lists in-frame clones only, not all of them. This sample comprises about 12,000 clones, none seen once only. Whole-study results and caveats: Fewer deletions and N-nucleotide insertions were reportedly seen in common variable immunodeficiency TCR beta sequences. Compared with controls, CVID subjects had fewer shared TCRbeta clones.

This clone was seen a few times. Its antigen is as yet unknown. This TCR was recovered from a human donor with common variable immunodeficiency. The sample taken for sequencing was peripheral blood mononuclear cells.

The chain's CDR3 is CASSDQRVSNQPQHF. The CDR3 DNA, read in part, is TGTGCCAGCAGTGACCAGAGGGTGAGCAATCAGCCC. The chain uses TRBV2 and TRBJ1-5; D ambiguous. The read ends 3 residues shy of where the CDR3 ends; the end is completed using the germline J gene. Trimming pared 3 bases from V and 1 base from J, leaving 10 bases between. The CDR3 loop spans 15 amino acids. From germline, CDR1 is SNHLY and CDR2 FYNNEI.